This entry describes one T cell receptor beta chain. Its antigen remains unknown. The CDR3 runs to 15 residues. V was trimmed by 6 bases and J by 0 bases, leaving 15 bases between them. Germline CDR1 reads KGHSH; CDR2 reads LQKENI. The data originate from a study of cytomegalovirus exposure and HLA in healthy donors. Method: immunoSEQ multiplex PCR; TCRdb's copy keeps in-frame clones and lacks some. The sample has some 64,000 clones, approximately 97% seen once. Overall study findings and caveats: Across donors, most TCRs were seen rarely, yet some public ones were widespread.

The gene calls are TRBV18 and TRBJ2-7; maybe TRBD1 (7 bases). The clonotype comes from a woman between 18 and 30 years old in good health and CMV-seropositive. What was sequenced was PBMCs. The CDR3 protein is CASSQGGFSSYEQYF. The CDR3 DNA reads TGTGCCAGCTCTCAGGGGGGTTTCAGCTCCTACGAGCAGTACTTC.